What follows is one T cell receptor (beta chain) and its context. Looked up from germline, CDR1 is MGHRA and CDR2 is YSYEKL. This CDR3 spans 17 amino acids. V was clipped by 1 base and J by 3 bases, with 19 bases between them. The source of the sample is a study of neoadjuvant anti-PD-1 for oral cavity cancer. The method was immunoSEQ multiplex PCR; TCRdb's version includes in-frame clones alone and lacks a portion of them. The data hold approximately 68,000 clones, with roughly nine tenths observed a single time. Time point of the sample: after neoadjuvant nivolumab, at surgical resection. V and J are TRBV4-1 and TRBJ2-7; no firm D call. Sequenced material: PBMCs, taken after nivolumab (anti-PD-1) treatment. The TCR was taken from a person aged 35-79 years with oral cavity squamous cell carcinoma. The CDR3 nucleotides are TGCGCCAGCAGCCAAGTCGGAAAAAAGTTTGAGGACTACGAGCAGTACTTC. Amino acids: CASSQVGKKFEDYEQYF.